This is a list of T cell receptor beta chains from one sample in a study of T cell changes during pregnancy in multiple sclerosis. The assay was immunoSEQ multiplex PCR, and TCRdb's table has in-frame clones only and misses some. The sample shows approximately 100,000 clones, almost 95% of them seen only once. The specimen was peripheral blood, collected in the third trimester of pregnancy. These receptors all come from a female donor with multiple sclerosis, enrolled in a pregnancy study. CDR3s include the opening cysteine and the closing phenylalanine or tryptophan. D genes are given only for firm matches.

CDR3aa | d_gene | j_gene | v_gene
CASSLGVHRKNTGELFF | . | TRBJ2-2 | TRBV11-2
CASSGGQGFAEQYF | TRBD1 | TRBJ2-7 | TRBV5-1
CASSASGVRDNEQFF | TRBD2 | TRBJ2-1 | TRBV28
CASSDGTGGFF | TRBD1 | TRBJ2-1 | TRBV7-9
CASSMRRAGLAYEQYF | . | TRBJ2-7 | TRBV19
CASREQRQGGEQYF | TRBD1 | TRBJ2-7 | TRBV28
CASRAEGEQYF | . | TRBJ2-7 | TRBV5-1
CASSYRGIADTQYF | . | TRBJ2-3 | TRBV6-5
CASSTPQLAEGRETQYF | TRBD2 | TRBJ2-5 | TRBV7-9
CASSLSLAGREDTQYF | TRBD2 | TRBJ2-3 | TRBV7-9
CAWSLGQAGNTIYF | TRBD1 | TRBJ1-3 | TRBV30
CASSSTGLTVYGYTF | . | TRBJ1-2 | TRBV27
CASSLSDREKLFF | . | TRBJ1-4 | TRBV5-1
CASSLGGVSSGANVLTF | . | TRBJ2-6 | TRBV5-1
CASSLDRAVFPYNEQFF | TRBD1 | TRBJ2-1 | TRBV28
CASSPRPPQGTSTYEQYF | . | TRBJ2-7 | TRBV7-6
CASSSAGGLYNEQFF | TRBD2 | TRBJ2-1 | TRBV7-9
CASSQDRGLETQYF | TRBD1 | TRBJ2-5 | TRBV7-9
CASRAGTSGVRDTQYF | TRBD2 | TRBJ2-3 | TRBV19
CAISERAGRDTGELFF | . | TRBJ2-2 | TRBV10-3
CASSPRPVGEQYF | . | TRBJ2-7 | TRBV13
CATSKGANTEAFF | TRBD1 | TRBJ1-1 | TRBV10-3
CASSLRSGTGHYEQYF | . | TRBJ2-7 | TRBV21-1
CATRLTSGRNEQFF | TRBD2 | TRBJ2-1 | TRBV15
CASSSRTVYGYTF | . | TRBJ1-2 | TRBV6-5
CASSSREGLGGELFF | TRBD2 | TRBJ2-2 | TRBV27
CASSFQGGAYGYTF | TRBD1 | TRBJ1-2 | TRBV28
CASSLLTPDSSYNEQFF | . | TRBJ2-1 | TRBV4-1
CAILAESTDTQYF | . | TRBJ2-3 | TRBV10-3
CASSLAGTGAYNEQFF | TRBD1 | TRBJ2-1 | TRBV5-1
CASVAGGSNTGELFF | TRBD1 | TRBJ2-2 | TRBV2
CSVVRDYGGDEQFF | . | TRBJ2-1 | TRBV29-1
CSVEIESYEQYF | . | TRBJ2-7 | TRBV29-1
CASSNLEYGYTF | . | TRBJ1-2 | TRBV6-5
CASSLETGVLLF | TRBD1 | TRBJ1-3 | TRBV7-9
CASSPRPGGSYEQYF | TRBD2 | TRBJ2-7 | TRBV5-6
CASSSHLLAPWAGVSDTQYF | TRBD2 | TRBJ2-3 | TRBV28
CASSLGAGDTQYF | . | TRBJ2-3 | TRBV11-1
CASSEAGGYGYTF | . | TRBJ1-2 | TRBV6-1
CASSQVPETQYF | . | TRBJ2-5 | TRBV28
CASSLTGGSYEQYF | . | TRBJ2-7 | TRBV6-1
CASSLIARGTGNTIYF | . | TRBJ1-3 | TRBV28
CAFGTGGTQYF | TRBD1 | TRBJ2-5 | TRBV30
CASRSGGKRETQYF | . | TRBJ2-5 | TRBV28
CASSGPGQGAYEQYF | TRBD1 | TRBJ2-7 | TRBV6-5
CATMDRIPYEQYF | TRBD1 | TRBJ2-7 | TRBV10-3
CASSWRQGSTEAFF | TRBD1 | TRBJ1-1 | TRBV5-4
CASRGTGTVSQHF | TRBD1 | TRBJ1-5 | TRBV18
CASSSSPQETQYF | . | TRBJ2-5 | TRBV5-4
CASSSPTVLASTGELFF | TRBD2 | TRBJ2-2 | TRBV11-2
CASSAYRELPYEQYF | . | TRBJ2-7 | TRBV6-6
CASRQAGRTDTQYF | TRBD2 | TRBJ2-3 | TRBV6-1
CASSRDRGPNQPQHF | TRBD1 | TRBJ1-5 | TRBV2
CASSFSGEAYNEQFF | TRBD2 | TRBJ2-1 | TRBV6-1
CASSESNGNKVEGAYEQYF | . | TRBJ2-7 | TRBV10-1
CAWSWRNYGYTF | . | TRBJ1-2 | TRBV30
CASRAGTETYEQYF | . | TRBJ2-7 | TRBV13
CASSLDGRLAGDNEQFF | TRBD2 | TRBJ2-1 | TRBV11-3